This T cell receptor beta chain came from a study of technical replicates of blood from a handful of donors. The CDR3 totals 16 residues. From germline, CDR1 is SEHNR and CDR2 FQNEAQ (reference sequence). With 4 bases clipped from V and 3 bases from J, the junction kept 11 bases outside the gene matches. Produced via immunoSEQ multiplex PCR; TCRdb's table is partial and in-frame only. Among 60,000 to 65,000 clones listed, about 90% were seen once. The sample was PBMCs. The V gene is TRBV7-9, the J gene TRBJ2-7, with 8 bases aligning to TRBD2. The clonotype comes from a human donor in good health. Some clones in this sample may be carry-over from other donors' samples. The CDR3 bases are TGTGCCAGCAGCTCGGGGTTAGCGGGGTTTTTCTACGAGCAGTACTTC. The encoded protein is CASSSGLAGFFYEQYF.